The source of this T cell receptor beta chain is a study of cytomegalovirus exposure and HLA in healthy donors. About this clone: Its antigen is as yet unknown.

Study-wide results and caveats: Later analysis showed most CMV-associated TCR beta chains appearing HLA-restricted.

V lost 1 base and J 4 bases, leaving 9 bases between the germline ends. This CDR3 comprises 14 residues. Per the germline V gene, CDR1 is SGDLS and CDR2 is YYNGEE. 60 Vbeta and 13 Jbeta primers were used in PCR. TCRdb's copy holds only in-frame clones and misses some; the assay was immunoSEQ multiplex PCR. Found here are 150,000 to 200,000 clones; the top ten clones hold less than 0.95%. The sequence was obtained from a young woman in good health and CMV-seropositive. Sequencing was performed on PBMCs. This chain uses TRBV9 with TRBJ1-3, with TRBD1 as a possible D gene (5 bases). CDR3 nucleotide sequence: TGTGCCAGCAGCGTATCAGGGATCGGAAACACCATATATTTT. As protein: CASSVSGIGNTIYF.